These 22 T cell receptor beta chains came from one sample sequenced in a study of T cells after yellow fever vaccination. One entry per CDR3 protein, called by TCRdb with MiXCR from the 5' RACE reads. The sample holds about 340,000 distinct CDR3 sequences, roughly 8.7% seen once. Here the sequenced sample was PBMCs, taken on the day of the first yellow fever vaccination. The receptors originated from a man aged 18 to 29 who received the YFV17D yellow fever vaccine.

This clonotype was observed at least ten times. The gene calls are TRBV7-2 and TRBJ1-2, with a tentative D call TRBD1 (5 bases). Germline CDR1 reads SGHTA; CDR2 reads FQGNSA. The CDR3 spans 15 residues. V lost 5 bases, J lost 2 bases, and 15 bases lay in between. CDR3 sequence: CASSLRRDSNYGYTF. Written as DNA, the CDR3 is TGTGCCAGCAGCCTTAGGAGGGACTCAAACTATGGCTACACCTTC.

The J gene is TRBJ1-1, the V gene TRBV4-1; a weak D match, TRBD1 (6 bases). Germline V lookup: CDR1 MGHRA, CDR2 YSYEKL. Trimming pared 5 bases from V and 3 bases from J, leaving 16 bases between. The CDR3 sequence is 15 residues long. The CDR3 DNA is TGCGCCAGCAGCAAACCCCGGGGGCAGGACACTGAAGCTTTCTTT. This translates into CASSKPRGQDTEAFF.

This clonotype was counted a few times. The CDR3 spells CASSPSGPTYNEQFF. Here the CDR3 DNA reads TGTGCCAGCAGCCCTAGCGGCCCTACATACAATGAGCAGTTCTTC. The V and J genes are TRBV27 and TRBJ2-1; 7 nucleotides match TRBD2. This CDR3 is 15 amino acids long. The junction had 9 bases not matched to a gene; V was cut back by 6 bases and J by 4 bases. Germline V lookup: CDR1 MNHEY, CDR2 SMNVEV (reference sequence).

This clonotype showed up many times. The chain recombines TRBV5-1 with TRBJ2-7; perhaps TRBD2 as D (5 bases). With 0 bases removed from V and 3 bases from J, the gap between germline ends came to 13 bases. This CDR3 comprises 15 residues. Germline lookup yields CDR1 SGHRS and CDR2 YFSETQ. CDR3 sequence reads: CASSLAATTSYEQYF. CDR3 nucleotides: TGCGCCAGCAGCTTGGCCGCGACTACTAGCTACGAGCAGTACTTC.

The chain couples TRBV9 to TRBJ1-2, with D possibly being TRBD1 (6 bases). Looked up from germline, CDR1 is SGDLS and CDR2 is YYNGEE. The CDR3 covers 14 residues. The ends were cut back, 4 bases at V and 3 bases at J, with 13 bases in the middle. CDR3 bases: TGTGCCAGCAGCATCACACAGGGTGACTATGGCTACACCTTC. Its translation: CASSITQGDYGYTF.

In this sample, this clonotype turned up a few times. CDR3 residues: CASSLLLAGGRTDTQYF. The CDR3 DNA reads TGCGCCAGCAGCTTGCTACTAGCGGGGGGACGCACAGATACGCAGTATTTT. The chain uses TRBV5-1 and TRBJ2-3; 12 positions match TRBD2. Germline V CDR1 and CDR2: SGHRS, YFSETQ. This CDR3 has 17 residues. The V gene end was trimmed by 1 base and the J gene end by 1 base; junction bases not matched to a gene: 4.

The rearrangement joins TRBV7-9 to TRBJ1-5; unclear D gene. Germline V gives CDR1 SEHNR, CDR2 FQNEAQ (reference sequence). The V end lost 1 base, the J end lost 4 bases, and 11 bases lay between the germline ends. CDR3 size: 15 residues. Here the CDR3 DNA reads TGTGCCAGCAGCTTAGGAGGAGGAGAAAATCAGCCCCAGCATTTT. This encodes CASSLGGGENQPQHF.

On this clonotype itself: The CDR3 ends on some other residue instead of the conserved phenylalanine or tryptophan, so this is likely a read error. CDR3 DNA sequence: TGCGCCAGCAGCCAAGAAGTGGGGGCCTTCTACGAGCAGTACTAC. This encodes CASSQEVGAFYEQYY. The rearrangement joins TRBV4-3 to TRBJ2-7, with D possibly TRBD1 on 6 matching bases. Germline loops: CDR1 LGHNA, CDR2 YSLEER. The CDR3 consists of 15 residues. Trimming pared 0 bases from V and 3 bases from J, leaving 12 bases between.

This clonotype was picked up a small number of times. This sequence joins TRBV20-1 and TRBJ1-2; weak D call: TRBD1 (6 bases). CDR1 and CDR2 from the germline V gene are DFQATT and SNEGSKA (reference sequence). Trimming stripped 3 bases from V and 6 bases from J, with 11 bases between. The CDR3 runs 12 residues. DNA of the CDR3: TGCAGTGCTAGGAATTCAGGGGATGGCTACACCTTC. Its protein is CSARNSGDGYTF.

The V and J genes are TRBV6-1 and TRBJ1-5; TRBD1 matches at 8 bases. The length of the CDR3 is 14 residues. V shed 5 bases, J shed 6 bases, and the junction held 6 bases outside the gene matches. Germline values: CDR1 MNHNS, CDR2 SASEGT. CDR3 sequence: CASSPQGAGQPQHF. The DNA for the CDR3 is TGTGCCAGCAGTCCCCAGGGGGCGGGTCAGCCCCAGCATTTT.

This clonotype was counted a few times. The chain carries TRBV5-1 and TRBJ1-3, with 8 nucleotides matching TRBD1. Losses at the gene ends were 0 bases for V and 0 bases for J; bases not matched to a gene: 2. CDR3 length equals 16 residues. Per germline, CDR1 SGHRS and CDR2 YFSETQ. CDR3 DNA: TGCGCCAGCAGCTTGGTGGGACAGGTCTCTGGAAACACCATATATTTT. Its translation is CASSLVGQVSGNTIYF. The full variable domain, completed using reference TRBV5-1 and TRBJ1-3, is KAGVTQTPRYLIKTRGQQVTLSCSPISGHRSVSWYQQTPGQGLQFLFEYFSETQRNKGNFPGRFSGRQFSNSRSEMNVSTLELGDSALYLCASSLVGQVSGNTIYFGEGSWLTVV.

V is TRBV10-3 and J is TRBJ1-5; 7 bases line up with TRBD1. This CDR3 has 15 amino acids. The J segment lost 1 base and the V segment lost 10 bases, leaving 10 bases of the junction unmatched. Germline values: CDR1 ENHRY, CDR2 SYGVKD. CDR3 in DNA: TGTGCCACCCAGGGGGGAGGGGCCAGCAATCAGCCCCAGCATTTT. Translated, it gives CATQGGGASNQPQHF.

This clonotype was observed a handful of times. This chain joins TRBV19 and TRBJ1-5; D is undetermined. The CDR3 is made up of 13 amino acids. Germline-derived CDR1 and CDR2 are LNHDA and SQIVND (reference sequence). V was cut by 2 bases and J by 3 bases, with 5 bases left in between. In DNA, the CDR3 is TGTGCCAGTAGTATAAGGAACAATCAGCCCCAGCATTTT. It encodes CASSIRNNQPQHF. The full variable domain, its missing parts supplied by reference TRBV19 and TRBJ1-5, is DGGITQSPKYLFRKEGQNVTLSCEQNLNHDAMYWYRQDPGQGLRLIYYSQIVNDFQKGDIAEGYSVSREKKESFPLTVTSAQKNPTAFYLCASSIRNNQPQHFGDGTRLSIL.

This clonotype was detected only a few times. This rearrangement joins TRBV18 to TRBJ1-1; D is ambiguous. Looked up from germline, CDR1 is KGHSH and CDR2 is LQKENI. The CDR3 is 14 residues long. Deletions cut 2 bases from V and 1 base from J, with 8 bases between. CDR3: CASSPSGKNTEAFF. CDR3 in DNA: TGTGCCAGCTCACCATCCGGGAAGAACACTGAAGCTTTCTTT.

In its sample, this clonotype was seen a few times. The CDR3 DNA reads TGTGCCAGCAGGTCCGGGACAGGGGTCGTTCGGACAGATACGCAGTATTTT. Its protein is CASRSGTGVVRTDTQYF. The chain combines TRBV5-6 with TRBJ2-3, with 10 bases that match TRBD1. The CDR3 spans 17 residues. With V trimmed by 5 bases and J by 3 bases, 12 bases remained unmatched. Germline-derived CDR1 and CDR2 are SGHDT and YYEEEE. Looking up the rest from reference TRBV5-6 and TRBJ2-3 gives the full variable domain: DAGVTQSPTHLIKTRGQQVTLRCSPKSGHDTVSWYQQALGQGPQFIFQYYEEEERQRGNFPDRFSGHQFPNYSSELNVNALLLGDSALYLCASRSGTGVVRTDTQYFGPGTRLTVL.

This clonotype appeared a few times. The rearrangement links TRBV20-1 to TRBJ1-1; no clear D gene. Germline V gene sequence: CDR1 DFQATT, CDR2 SNEGSKA (reference sequence). V was shortened by 2 bases and J by 2 bases, with 9 bases between the two germline ends. The CDR3 sequence is 13 residues long. The CDR3 bases are TGCAGTGCTAGAAGAGGGAAAAACACTGAAGCTTTCTTT. Its translation is CSARRGKNTEAFF.

This clonotype was seen only a few times. The genes are TRBV4-1 and TRBJ1-1; D may be TRBD1 (5 bases). Germline CDR1 reads MGHRA; CDR2 reads YSYEKL. With 0 bases removed from V and 3 bases from J, the gap between germline ends came to 11 bases. The CDR3 is 15 residues long. CDR3 region: CASSQDLKGHTEAFF. The DNA of the CDR3 is TGCGCCAGCAGCCAAGATCTTAAGGGACACACTGAAGCTTTCTTT.

This clonotype has more than one count but fewer than ten. V usage is TRBV12-3 or TRBV12-4 and J usage is TRBJ2-7; 10 positions agree with TRBD1. The CDR3 covers 15 residues. V dropped 5 bases and J dropped 0; count of bases not matched to a gene: 4. For the CDR3, the DNA is TGTGCCAGCAGTATGGGACAGGGGTCCTCCTACGAGCAGTACTTC. It translates to CASSMGQGSSYEQYF.

The rearrangement joins TRBV20-1 to TRBJ1-2; 10 nucleotides align to TRBD1. The CDR3 covers 14 residues. V was clipped by 2 bases and J by 3 bases; unmatched bases: 3. CDR1 is DFQATT, CDR2 SNEGSKA, per germline (reference sequence). CDR3 bases: TGCAGTGCTAGAAGGACAGGGGGGGACTATGGCTACACCTTC. It encodes CSARRTGGDYGYTF.

The sample holds many counts of this clonotype. The rearrangement joins TRBV18 to TRBJ2-1, with 7 bases lining up with TRBD2. This CDR3 region has 14 residues. The J segment lost 2 bases and the V segment lost 3 bases, leaving 1 base of the junction unmatched. Germline assignment: CDR1 KGHSH and CDR2 LQKENI. The CDR3 DNA reads as TGTGCCAGCTCACCCGGGGGGACCTACAATGAGCAGTTCTTC. Amino acid sequence: CASSPGGTYNEQFF. The variable domain in full, with the rest retrieved from reference TRBV18 and TRBJ2-1, is NAGVMQNPRHLVRRRGQEARLRCSPMKGHSHVYWYRQLPEEGLKFMVYLQKENIIDESGMPKERFSAEFPKEGPSILRIQQVVRGDSAAYFCASSPGGTYNEQFFGPGTRLTVL.

This clonotype was counted between two and nine times. In DNA, the CDR3 is TGCAGCGTTGAACTGCCCCTCTATGGCTACACCTTC. It encodes CSVELPLYGYTF. This rearrangement joins TRBV29-1 to TRBJ1-2, with D unclear. The V end was cut by 2 bases, the J end by 4 bases, with 8 bases between. The CDR3 totals 12 residues. Per the germline V gene, CDR1 is SQVTM and CDR2 is ANQGSEA.

There are many counts of this clonotype. CDR3 coding DNA: TGCGCCGTCGAAGTCGGGACAGGGGACACCGGGGAGCTGTTTTTT. The encoded protein is CAVEVGTGDTGELFF. The J gene is TRBJ2-2, the V gene TRBV23-1; 10 nucleotides agree with TRBD1. TRBV23-1 is an ORF for which the function is uncertain. Trimming removed 11 bases from V and 3 bases from J; junction bases left unmatched: 9. This CDR3 has 15 residues.